Listed below are T cell receptor beta chains from one sample, sequenced in a study of blood T cell repertoires in COVID-19. Generated by immunoSEQ multiplex PCR, the TCRdb table keeps only in-frame clones and is missing some. Of about 220,000 clones listed, approximately 80% are singletons. Sequenced input: peripheral blood. The source of these receptors is a man aged 35 to 55 who had recovered from COVID-19. CDR3s include the opening cysteine and the closing phenylalanine or tryptophan. The order of the fields is clone size, D gene, J gene, V gene, CDR3 protein, CDR3 DNA. A D gene is named only where the DNA matches it firmly. Clone size is stated in some rows and not others, as once, few, many or a class when expanded.

-	-	TRBJ2-7	TRBV5-1	CASSLDVSITYEQYF	TGCGCCAGCAGCTTGGATGTCTCTATAACCTACGAGCAGTACTTC
-	-	TRBJ2-6	TRBV5-4	CASSLSAGDSGANVLTF	TGTGCCAGCAGCTTGTCGGCAGGGGACTCTGGGGCCAACGTCCTGACTTTC
-	-	TRBJ1-2	TRBV18	CASSPLTDANYGYTF	TGTGCCAGCTCACCACTAACAGACGCTAACTATGGCTACACCTTC
-	TRBD1	TRBJ2-1	TRBV27	CASSLRTGDSSYNEQFF	TGTGCCAGCAGTCTTCGAACAGGGGATAGCTCCTACAATGAGCAGTTCTTC
-	-	TRBJ2-5	TRBV6-4	CASRNNRDLCGTQYF	TGTGCCAGCAGGAACAACAGGGACCTATGTGGAACCCAGTACTTC
-	-	TRBJ2-1	TRBV7-9	CASLDSYNEQFF	TGTGCCAGCTTAGACTCCTACAATGAGCAGTTCTTC
-	-	TRBJ2-5	TRBV23-1	CASSHTDLGETQYF	TGCGCCAGCAGTCACACAGACCTTGGGGAGACCCAGTACTTC
few	TRBD1	TRBJ2-5	TRBV5-1	CASSRGGTGGEETQYF	TGCGCCAGCAGCCGCGGGGGGACAGGGGGCGAGGAGACCCAGTACTTC
-	TRBD2	TRBJ2-2	TRBV5-8	CASSSTSGALNTGELFF	TGTGCCAGCAGTTCGACTAGCGGGGCGTTGAACACCGGGGAGCTGTTTTTT
-	TRBD1	TRBJ2-7	TRBV25-1	CASPRRRAGGEQYF	TGTGCCAGCCCTCGCAGGCGGGCAGGGGGCGAGCAGTACTTC
few	TRBD1	TRBJ2-3	TRBV4-1	CASSFLGTGSTDTQYF	TGCGCCAGCAGCTTCCTAGGGACAGGGTCCACAGATACGCAGTATTTT
once	-	TRBJ1-6	TRBV7-9	CASSVGSGGNNSPLHF	TGTGCCAGCAGCGTAGGATCGGGGGGAAATAATTCACCCCTCCACTTT